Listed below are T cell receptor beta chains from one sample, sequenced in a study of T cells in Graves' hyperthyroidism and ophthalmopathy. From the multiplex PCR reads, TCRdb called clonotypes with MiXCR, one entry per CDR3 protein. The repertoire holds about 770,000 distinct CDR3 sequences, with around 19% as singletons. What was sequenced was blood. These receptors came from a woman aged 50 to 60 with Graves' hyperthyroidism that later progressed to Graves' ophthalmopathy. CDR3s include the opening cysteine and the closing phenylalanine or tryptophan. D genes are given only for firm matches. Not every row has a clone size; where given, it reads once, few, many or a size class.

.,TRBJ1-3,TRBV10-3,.,CAITTHVGSGNTIYF,TGTGCCATCACTACCCACGTCGGCTCTGGAAACACCATATATTTT
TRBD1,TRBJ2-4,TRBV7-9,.,CASSSSGTGGKNIQYF,TGTGCCAGCAGCTCCTCCGGGACAGGGGGCAAAAACATTCAGTACTTC
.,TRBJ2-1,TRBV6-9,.,CASSYLRRAYNEQFF,TGTGCCAGCAGTTACCTACGGAGGGCCTACAATGAGCAGTTCTTC
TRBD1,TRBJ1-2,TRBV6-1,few,CASTDRVGGYTF,TGTGCCAGCACCGACAGGGTCGGCGGCTACACCTTC
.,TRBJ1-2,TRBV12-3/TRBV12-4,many,CASSITGTPYYGYTF,TGTGCCAGCAGTATTACCGGGACACCCTACTATGGCTACACCTTC
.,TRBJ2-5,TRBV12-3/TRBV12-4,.,CASSFDWQTQYF,TGTGCCAGCAGTTTCGACTGGCAGACCCAGTACTTC
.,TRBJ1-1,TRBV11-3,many,CASSLDGMSPREAFF,TGTGCCAGCAGCTTAGACGGTATGAGCCCCCGTGAAGCTTTCTTT
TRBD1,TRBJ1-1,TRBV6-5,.,CASRNPKTQGVPEAFF,TGTGCCAGCAGAAATCCGAAAACCCAGGGGGTCCCTGAAGCTTTCTTT
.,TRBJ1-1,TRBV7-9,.,CASSLEGQNTETFF,TGTGCCAGCAGCTTAGAGGGGCAGAACACTGAAACTTTCTTT
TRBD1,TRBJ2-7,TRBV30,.,CAWSAGTVPYEQYF,TGTGCCTGGAGTGCCGGGACAGTACCCTACGAGCAGTACTTC
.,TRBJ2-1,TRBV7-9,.,CASSRMGSEQFF,TGTGCCAGCAGCCGGATGGGGAGTGAGCAGTTCTTC
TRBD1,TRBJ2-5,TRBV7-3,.,CASSLTDRGQETQYF,TGTGCCAGCAGCTTAACCGACAGGGGGCAAGAGACCCAGTACTTC
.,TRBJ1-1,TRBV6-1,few,CASRAGLEAFF,TGTGCCAGCAGAGCAGGGCTTGAAGCTTTCTTT
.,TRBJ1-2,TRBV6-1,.,CASSAYGYTF,TGTGCCAGCAGTGCATATGGCTACACCTTC
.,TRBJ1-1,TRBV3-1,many,CASSQDMTRAEAFF,TGTGCCAGCAGCCAAGACATGACTCGCGCTGAAGCTTTCTTT
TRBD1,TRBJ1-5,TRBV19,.,CASSKTWVTGSNQPQHF,TGTGCCAGTAGCAAGACCTGGGTGACAGGGAGCAATCAGCCCCAGCATTTT
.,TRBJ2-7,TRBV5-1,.,CASSRFSGRGTYEQYF,TGCGCCAGCAGCCGTTTTTCGGGACGGGGGACCTACGAGCAGTACTTC
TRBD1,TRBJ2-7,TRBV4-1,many,CASSQVAGGNEQYF,TGCGCCAGCAGCCAAGTGGCAGGGGGCAACGAGCAGTACTTC
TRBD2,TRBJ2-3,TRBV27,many,CASSFFGGGADTQYF,TGTGCCAGCAGTTTTTTTGGCGGGGGAGCGGATACGCAGTATTTT
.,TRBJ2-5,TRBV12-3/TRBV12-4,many,CASSLSVQETQYF,TGTGCCAGCAGTTTATCAGTTCAAGAGACCCAGTACTTC
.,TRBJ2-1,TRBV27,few,CASSFSRQPHNEQFF,TGTGCCAGCAGTTTTAGTCGGCAGCCCCACAATGAGCAGTTCTTC
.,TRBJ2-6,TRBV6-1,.,CASRWGSGANVLTF,TGTGCCAGCAGGTGGGGCTCTGGGGCCAACGTCCTGACTTTC
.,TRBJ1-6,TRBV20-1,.,CSASGGVPPLHF,TGCAGTGCTAGTGGCGGGGTCCCACCCCTCCACTTT
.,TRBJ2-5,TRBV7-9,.,CASRQGLQETQYF,TGTGCCAGCAGACAAGGACTCCAAGAGACCCAGTACTTC
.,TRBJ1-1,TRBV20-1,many,CSASEISTVRAFF,TGCAGTGCTAGTGAGATATCGACGGTTAGAGCTTTCTTT
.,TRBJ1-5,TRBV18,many,CASSPQVNQPQHF,TGTGCCAGCTCACCTCAGGTCAATCAGCCCCAGCATTTT
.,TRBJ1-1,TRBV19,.,CASSIVGDTNTEAFF,TGTGCCAGTAGTATTGTAGGGGACACGAACACTGAAGCTTTCTTT
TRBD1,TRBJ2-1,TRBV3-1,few,CASSPWGQSYNEQFF,TGTGCCAGCAGCCCTTGGGGACAGAGCTACAATGAGCAGTTCTTC
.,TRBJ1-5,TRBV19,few,CASSPGGAQPQHF,TGTGCCAGTAGTCCCGGGGGGGCCCAGCCCCAGCATTTT
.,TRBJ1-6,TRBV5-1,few,CASSSCNRFSYNSPLHF,TGCGCCAGCAGCTCCTGCAACAGGTTCTCCTATAATTCACCCCTCCACTTT
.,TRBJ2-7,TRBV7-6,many,CASSPGLLEQYF,TGTGCCAGCAGCCCGGGACTTCTCGAGCAGTACTTC
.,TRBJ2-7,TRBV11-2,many,CASSLTAAPGGYEQYF,TGTGCCAGCAGCTTAACCGCCGCTCCCGGGGGCTACGAGCAGTACTTC
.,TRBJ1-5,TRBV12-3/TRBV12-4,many,CASSWQVNQPQHF,TGTGCCAGCAGTTGGCAGGTAAATCAGCCCCAGCATTTT
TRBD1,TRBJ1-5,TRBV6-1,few,CASSERTGGNQPQHF,TGTGCCAGCAGTGAACGGACAGGGGGCAACCAGCCCCAGCATTTT
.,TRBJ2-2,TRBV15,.,CATSRARYRGELFF,TGTGCCACCAGCAGAGCCCGGTATCGCGGGGAGCTGTTTTTT